This T cell receptor (beta chain) emerged from a study of CD8 T cells in ankylosing spondylitis. The germline CDR1 and CDR2 sequences are ENHRY and SYGVKD. There are 13 residues in the CDR3. The V gene lost 1 base and the J gene lost 6 bases, with 9 bases spanning the gap. TCRdb re-derived calls from the 5' RACE reads in MiXCR, one entry per CDR3 protein. Here the sample spans roughly 130,000 distinct CDR3 sequences, roughly 15% being singletons. The sequence was collected from a female donor with ankylosing spondylitis or in good health (not recorded which). This rearrangement joins TRBV10-3 to TRBJ1-2, with unresolved D. Sequencing used blood, either unsorted or a sorted T cell fraction (not recorded which). The CDR3 sequence: CAISEYAGNGYTF. The CDR3 region has the DNA TGTGCCATCAGTGAGTATGCAGGAAATGGCTACACCTTC.